These T cell receptor beta chains were read from a single sample in a study of persistence of HIV-infected CD4 T cells. Their target antigens are unknown. Generated by immunoSEQ multiplex PCR, the TCRdb table keeps only in-frame clones and is missing some. The sample has approximately 20,000 clones; around three quarters are singletons. The specimen comprised CD4+ T cells sorted from PBMCs after approximately 19-hour stimulation, sampled from a patient who received antiretroviral therapy. These receptors were obtained from an adult man with HIV who was CMV-seropositive. The CDR3 runs from the conserved cysteine through the conserved F or W. D genes are given only for firm matches. Size is omitted from some rows. Given values are once, few, many or a class for expanded clones.

clone_size	d_call	v_call	cdr3_length	j_call	cdr3_aa	cdr3_nt
.	.	TRBV29-1	11	TRBJ1-2	CSVLNGFGYTF	TGCAGCGTTTTAAACGGGTTTGGCTACACCTTC
few	.	TRBV28	15	TRBJ1-3	CASSFTVNSGNTIYF	TGTGCCAGCAGTTTTACCGTGAACTCTGGAAACACCATATATTTT
.	.	TRBV19	15	TRBJ1-5	CASSAIYTGNQPQHF	TGTGCCAGTAGTGCCATTTACACCGGCAATCAGCCCCAGCATTTT
.	.	TRBV5-6	14	TRBJ1-5	CASSFQGRNQPQHF	TGTGCCAGCAGCTTTCAGGGGCGGAATCAGCCCCAGCATTTT
.	TRBD2	TRBV19	13	TRBJ2-7	CASSRGLADEQYF	TGTGCCAGTAGCCGGGGACTAGCGGACGAGCAGTACTTC
.	TRBD2	TRBV7-2	15	TRBJ2-1	CASRLPSGGYNEQFF	TGTGCCAGCAGATTACCTAGCGGGGGATACAATGAGCAGTTCTTC
.	.	TRBV7-9	14	TRBJ1-2	CASSFQRSPYGYTF	TGTGCCAGCAGCTTTCAGCGTTCACCCTATGGCTACACCTTC
.	TRBD2	TRBV5-4	16	TRBJ2-1	CASSSGGGQSYNEQFF	TGTGCCAGCAGTTCTGGGGGGGGTCAATCCTACAATGAGCAGTTCTTC
.	.	TRBV2	15	TRBJ2-2	CASSELWGNTGELFF	TGTGCCAGCAGTGAATTGTGGGGTAACACCGGGGAGCTGTTTTTT
few	.	TRBV28	16	TRBJ1-5	CASSLYAGGSNQPQHF	TGTGCCAGCAGTTTATACGCAGGAGGTAGCAATCAGCCCCAGCATTTT
.	TRBD1	TRBV7-8	13	TRBJ1-2	CASSLDREYGYTF	TGTGCCAGCAGCTTGGACAGGGAGTATGGCTACACCTTC
.	TRBD1	TRBV4-1	15	TRBJ1-2	CASSQEGQGFYGYTF	TGCGCCAGCAGCCAAGAGGGACAGGGGTTCTATGGCTACACCTTC
.	.	TRBV5-1	14	TRBJ2-7	CASSLGSSSYEQYF	TGCGCCAGCAGCTTGGGAAGCAGCTCCTACGAGCAGTACTTC
few	.	TRBV3-1/TRBV3-2	12	TRBJ1-2	CASSQGPEGYTF	TGTGCCAGCAGCCAGGGGCCTGAGGGCTACACCTTC
.	.	TRBV18	14	TRBJ2-7	CASSPRQGGYEQYF	TGTGCCAGCTCCCCCCGGCAGGGTGGGTACGAGCAGTACTTC
.	.	TRBV6-5	11	TRBJ2-2	CASTGTGELFF	TGTGCCAGCACTGGGACCGGGGAGCTGTTTTTT
.	TRBD1	TRBV18	14	TRBJ2-7	CASSLSGQGREQYF	TGTGCCAGCTCACTATCGGGACAGGGCCGCGAGCAGTACTTC
.	TRBD2	TRBV7-6	15	TRBJ2-3	CASSSTSGGQNTQYF	TGTGCCAGCAGCTCGACTAGCGGGGGGCAGAATACGCAGTATTTT
.	.	TRBV24-1	13	TRBJ2-1	CATSGGLEDEQFF	TGTGCCACCAGTGGGGGACTGGAAGATGAGCAGTTCTTC
.	.	TRBV5-1	16	TRBJ2-3	CASSSAQGLSTDTQYF	TGCGCCAGCAGCTCCGCACAGGGATTAAGCACAGATACGCAGTATTTT
once	TRBD1	TRBV18	16	TRBJ2-7	CASSPRTGQGAHEQYF	TGTGCCAGCTCACCAAGGACAGGACAGGGGGCCCACGAGCAGTACTTC
few	.	TRBV7-9	14	TRBJ2-2	CASSLRSNTGELFF	TGTGCCAGCAGCTTACGATCGAACACCGGGGAGCTGTTTTTT
.	.	TRBV4-1	16	TRBJ2-4	CASSQDLTIAKNIQYF	TGCGCCAGCAGCCAAGACTTAACCATAGCCAAAAACATTCAGTACTTC
.	.	TRBV18	16	TRBJ1-5	CASSPGLAQGNQPQHF	TGTGCCAGCTCACCTGGATTGGCGCAGGGCAATCAGCCCCAGCATTTT
once	TRBD1	TRBV9	15	TRBJ2-4	CASSVEGQGKNIQYF	TGTGCCAGCAGCGTAGAAGGACAGGGAAAAAACATTCAGTACTTC
.	TRBD1	TRBV19	13	TRBJ2-3	CASSIQGADTQYF	TGTGCCAGTAGTATCCAGGGGGCAGATACGCAGTATTTT
.	.	TRBV4-1	16	TRBJ1-3	CASSPEARSYGNTIYF	TGCGCCAGCAGCCCCGAAGCTAGATCCTACGGAAACACCATATATTTT
.	TRBD2	TRBV19	14	TRBJ2-3	CASTQRGQSNTQYF	TGTGCCAGTACCCAGCGGGGCCAATCGAATACGCAGTATTTT
.	.	TRBV7-9	16	TRBJ1-3	CASSLEAGRDGNTIYF	TGTGCCAGCAGCTTAGAGGCGGGACGGGACGGAAACACCATATATTTT
.	.	TRBV24-1	15	TRBJ1-4	CATSDGRGGPQKLFF	TGTGCCACCAGTGATGGTCGAGGGGGACCACAAAAACTGTTTTTT
.	.	TRBV6-5	14	TRBJ2-7	CASQPSGTLGEQYF	TGTGCCAGCCAACCCTCGGGGACCTTGGGAGAGCAGTACTTC
.	.	TRBV2	13	TRBJ1-1	CASRGTPNTEAFF	TGTGCCAGCAGGGGGACACCGAACACTGAAGCTTTCTTT
.	.	TRBV4-1	14	TRBJ1-5	CASSQDGVNQPQHF	TGCGCCAGCAGCCAAGATGGGGTTAATCAGCCCCAGCATTTT
.	TRBD1	TRBV18	15	TRBJ1-1	CASSPPGQGSTEAFF	TGTGCCAGCTCACCTCCGGGACAGGGGAGTACTGAAGCTTTCTTT
few	.	TRBV7-9	15	TRBJ1-2	CASSLGWTDQYGYTF	TGTGCCAGCAGCTTAGGGTGGACAGACCAATATGGCTACACCTTC
.	TRBD1	TRBV5-1	15	TRBJ2-7	CASSTRTGGTYEQYF	TGCGCCAGCAGCACCCGGACAGGGGGCACTTACGAGCAGTACTTC
.	TRBD1	TRBV6-5	15	TRBJ1-6	CASSYSGQRKPPLHF	TGTGCCAGCAGTTACTCGGGACAGCGCAAGCCACCCCTCCACTTT
once	TRBD2	TRBV2	16	TRBJ2-3	CASSQSTSADRDTQYF	TGTGCCAGCAGCCAATCGACTAGCGCCGATAGAGATACGCAGTATTTT
.	.	TRBV5-6	16	TRBJ1-1	CASSLEGGAPGTEAFF	TGTGCCAGCAGCTTGGAGGGGGGAGCCCCGGGGACTGAAGCTTTCTTT
.	.	TRBV3-1/TRBV3-2	14	TRBJ1-5	CASSQAGSSQPQHF	TGTGCCAGCAGCCAAGCCGGAAGTAGTCAGCCCCAGCATTTT
.	TRBD1	TRBV2	15	TRBJ1-5	CASKHRGNSNQPQHF	TGTGCCAGCAAACACAGGGGTAACAGCAATCAGCCCCAGCATTTT
.	.	TRBV27	15	TRBJ1-5	CASSLSAVSNQPQHF	TGTGCCAGCAGTTTATCAGCCGTTAGCAATCAGCCCCAGCATTTT
.	.	TRBV30	12	TRBJ2-2	CAWSGAAGELFF	TGTGCCTGGAGTGGGGCGGCCGGGGAGCTGTTTTTT
few	.	TRBV6-1	17	TRBJ1-5	CASSGDTGIYSNQPQHF	TGTGCCAGCAGTGGGGACACAGGGATTTATAGCAATCAGCCCCAGCATTTT
once	.	TRBV9	14	TRBJ1-4	CASSVGRRYEKLFF	TGTGCCAGCAGCGTGGGGCGAAGATATGAAAAACTGTTTTTT
.	TRBD1	TRBV6-5	15	TRBJ2-3	CASMAQGTSTDTQYF	TGTGCCAGCATGGCACAGGGGACGAGCACAGATACGCAGTATTTT
.	.	TRBV20-1	16	TRBJ1-1	CSASSSSRSTNTEAFF	TGCAGTGCTAGTTCCTCTTCGCGCTCAACGAACACTGAAGCTTTCTTT
few	.	TRBV4-1	13	TRBJ1-1	CASSQQRNTEAFF	TGCGCCAGCAGCCAACAGAGGAACACTGAAGCTTTCTTT
.	.	TRBV28	16	TRBJ2-5	CASSPAPGGGIETQYF	TGTGCCAGCAGTCCTGCCCCAGGGGGGGGTATTGAGACCCAGTACTTC
.	TRBD2	TRBV7-9	16	TRBJ2-3	CASSLGRGAFTDTQYF	TGTGCCAGCAGCCTAGGGCGGGGGGCCTTCACAGATACGCAGTATTTT
.	TRBD2	TRBV19	17	TRBJ2-1	CASSIRSSGSSYNEQFF	TGTGCCAGTAGTATACGGTCTAGCGGCAGCTCCTACAATGAGCAGTTCTTC
few	.	TRBV27	17	TRBJ1-5	CASSFGIRIQRNQPQHF	TGTGCCAGCAGCTTTGGGATTCGGATCCAGCGCAATCAGCCCCAGCATTTT
.	.	TRBV10-3	13	TRBJ2-7	CAISDSTHYEQYF	TGTGCCATCAGTGACAGTACCCACTACGAGCAGTACTTC
.	.	TRBV27	13	TRBJ1-1	CASSYRENTEAFF	TGTGCCAGCAGTTACAGGGAAAACACTGAAGCTTTCTTT
.	TRBD2	TRBV13	16	TRBJ2-1	CASSYPTSGGPGEQFF	TGTGCCAGCAGCTACCCGACTAGCGGGGGGCCCGGGGAGCAGTTCTTC